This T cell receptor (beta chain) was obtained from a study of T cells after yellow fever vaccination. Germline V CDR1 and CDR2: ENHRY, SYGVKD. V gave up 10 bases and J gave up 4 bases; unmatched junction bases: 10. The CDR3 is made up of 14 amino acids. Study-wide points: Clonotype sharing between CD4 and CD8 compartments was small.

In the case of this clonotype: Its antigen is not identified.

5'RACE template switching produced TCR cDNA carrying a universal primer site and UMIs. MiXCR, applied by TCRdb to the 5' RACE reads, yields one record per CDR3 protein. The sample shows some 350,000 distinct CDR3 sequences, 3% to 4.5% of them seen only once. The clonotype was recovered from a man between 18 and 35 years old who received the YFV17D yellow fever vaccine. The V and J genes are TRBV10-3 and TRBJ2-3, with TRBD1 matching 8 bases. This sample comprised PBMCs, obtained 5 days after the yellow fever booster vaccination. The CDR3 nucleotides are TGTGCCACGGAGGGGGCAGGGGGCTCAGATACGCAGTATTTT. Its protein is CATEGAGGSDTQYF.